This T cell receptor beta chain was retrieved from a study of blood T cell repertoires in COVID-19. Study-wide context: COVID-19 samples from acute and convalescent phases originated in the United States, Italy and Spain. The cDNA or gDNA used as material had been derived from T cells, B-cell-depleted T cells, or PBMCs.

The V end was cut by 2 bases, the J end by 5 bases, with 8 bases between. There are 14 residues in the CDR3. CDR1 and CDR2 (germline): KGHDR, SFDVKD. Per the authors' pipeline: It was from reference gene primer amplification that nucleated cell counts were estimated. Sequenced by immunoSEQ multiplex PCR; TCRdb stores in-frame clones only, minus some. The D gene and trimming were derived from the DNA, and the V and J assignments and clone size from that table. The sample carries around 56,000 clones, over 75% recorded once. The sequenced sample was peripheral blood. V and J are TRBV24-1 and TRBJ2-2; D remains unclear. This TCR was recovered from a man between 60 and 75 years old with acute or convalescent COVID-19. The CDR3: CATSDYRETGELFF. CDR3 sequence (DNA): TGTGCCACCAGTGATTACAGAGAAACCGGGGAGCTGTTTTTT.